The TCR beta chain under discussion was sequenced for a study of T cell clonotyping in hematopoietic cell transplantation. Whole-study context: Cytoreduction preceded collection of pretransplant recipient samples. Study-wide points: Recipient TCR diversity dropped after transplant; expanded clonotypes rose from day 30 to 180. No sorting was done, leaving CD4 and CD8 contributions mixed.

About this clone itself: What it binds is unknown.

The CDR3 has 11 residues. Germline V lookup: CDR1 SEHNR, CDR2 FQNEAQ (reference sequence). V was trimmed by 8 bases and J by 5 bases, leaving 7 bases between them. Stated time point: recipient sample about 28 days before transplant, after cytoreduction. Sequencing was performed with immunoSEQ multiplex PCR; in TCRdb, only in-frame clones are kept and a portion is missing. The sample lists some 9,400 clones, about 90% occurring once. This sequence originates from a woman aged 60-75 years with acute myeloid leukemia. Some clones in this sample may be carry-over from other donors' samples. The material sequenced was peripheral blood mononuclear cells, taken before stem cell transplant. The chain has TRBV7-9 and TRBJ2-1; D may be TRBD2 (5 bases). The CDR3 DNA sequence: TGTGCCAGCGGGAGCCACAATGAGCAGTTCTTC. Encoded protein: CASGSHNEQFF. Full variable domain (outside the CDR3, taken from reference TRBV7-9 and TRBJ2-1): DTGVSQNPRHKITKRGQNVTFRCDPISEHNRLYWYRQTLGQGPEFLTYFQNEAQLEKSRLLSDRFSAERPKGSFSTLEIQRTEQGDSAMYLCASGSHNEQFFGPGTRLTVL.